A single sample gave rise to the 3 T cell receptor beta chains below, sequenced in a study of cytomegalovirus exposure and HLA in healthy donors. Researchers ran the PCR with 60 Vbeta and 13 Jbeta primers. Method: immunoSEQ multiplex PCR; TCRdb's copy keeps in-frame clones and lacks some. Its listing shows around 77,000 clones. The specimen was PBMCs. These TCRs come from a man aged 50-60 years in good health and CMV-seropositive.

V usage is TRBV5-1 and J usage is TRBJ1-4; the D gene is possibly TRBD1 (5 bases). V lost 2 bases, J lost 5 bases, and 13 bases lay in between. CDR3 length: 15 amino acids. Germline V gene sequence: CDR1 SGHRS, CDR2 YFSETQ. The CDR3 bases are TGCGCCAGCAGCTTTTCAGGGAACGGAAATGAAAAACTGTTTTTT. Residues: CASSFSGNGNEKLFF. Combining the CDR3 with reference TRBV5-1 and TRBJ1-4 gives the whole variable domain KAGVTQTPRYLIKTRGQQVTLSCSPISGHRSVSWYQQTPGQGLQFLFEYFSETQRNKGNFPGRFSGRQFSNSRSEMNVSTLELGDSALYLCASSFSGNGNEKLFFGSGTQLSVL.

This chain joins TRBV6-5 and TRBJ1-1; 11 positions match TRBD1. Germline lookup yields CDR1 MNHEY and CDR2 SVGAGI. The CDR3 covers 15 residues. The ends lost 5 bases at V and 5 bases at J; junction bases unmatched: 7. The CDR3 DNA reads as TGTGCCAGCAGTAGGGGGACAGGGGGGAGGACTGAAGCTTTCTTT. This gives the protein CASSRGTGGRTEAFF.

The chain couples TRBV6-1 to TRBJ1-1; D is unclear. V gave up 5 bases and J gave up 3 bases, with 7 bases separating them. The CDR3 totals 12 residues. Germline CDR1 is MNHNS and CDR2 is SASEGT. CDR3 loop: CASSRVDTEAFF. The CDR3 DNA reads TGTGCCAGCAGTAGAGTCGACACTGAAGCTTTCTTT.